These 20 T cell receptor beta chains share one sample of origin, sequenced in a study of blood T cell repertoires in COVID-19. Here immunoSEQ multiplex PCR was the method, and the copy in TCRdb shows in-frame clones only, minus some. The repertoire holds approximately 88,000 clones, with more than 75% as singletons. The material sequenced was peripheral blood. The receptors stem from an older woman with acute or convalescent COVID-19.

Only one count was recorded for this clone. The V and J genes are TRBV28 and TRBJ1-1, with TRBD1 identical over 7 bases. Germline assignment: CDR1 MDHEN and CDR2 SYDVKM. V shed 5 bases and J 10 bases; nucleotides not matched to a gene: 19. The CDR3 runs 16 residues. The CDR3 bases are TGTGCCAGCAGTGAACCCAGAGGGGGCTACTTCCCGGGAGCTTTCTTT. Protein product: CASSEPRGGYFPGAFF.

The V call is TRBV12-3 or TRBV12-4, the J call TRBJ2-3; D remains ambiguous. The germline V and J ends were trimmed by 9 bases and 1 base, with 11 bases remaining between them. CDR3 length: 13 residues. CDR3 in DNA: TGTGCCAGTCTTATTGCGGGCACAGATACGCAGTATTTT. Translating it yields CASLIAGTDTQYF.

V and J are TRBV10-2 and TRBJ2-3; TRBD2 might be the D (6 bases). Germline lookup yields CDR1 WSHSY and CDR2 SAAADI. The CDR3 extends over 15 amino acids. V was pared by 3 bases and J by 0 bases, with 10 bases between. This chain's CDR3 is CASSDPAGSTDTQYF. The CDR3 DNA sequence: TGCGCCAGCAGTGACCCAGCGGGCAGCACAGATACGCAGTATTTT.

The CDR3 sequence: CASSYSSAGGDIQYF. The CDR3 DNA reads as TGTGCCAGCAGTTATTCATCTGCCGGGGGGGACATTCAGTACTTC. The rearrangement links TRBV6-5 to TRBJ2-4, with 8 bases fitting TRBD2. Germline V gene sequence: CDR1 MNHEY, CDR2 SVGAGI. This CDR3 comprises 15 residues. The J segment lost 8 bases and the V segment lost 3 bases, leaving 9 bases of the junction unmatched.

This clone was counted a few times. The chain uses TRBV19 and TRBJ1-5; perhaps TRBD1 as D (6 bases). Per the germline V gene, CDR1 is LNHDA and CDR2 is SQIVND (reference sequence). CDR3 length equals 16 residues. With 5 bases removed from V and 5 bases from J, the gap between germline ends came to 19 bases. The CDR3 here is CASSSESRGTHQPQHF. The CDR3 DNA sequence: TGTGCCAGTAGTTCCGAGAGCAGGGGTACCCATCAGCCCCAGCATTTT.

The chain is built from TRBV5-4 and TRBJ1-6, with TRBD1 as a possible D gene (6 bases). The CDR3 contains 17 residues. With 2 bases removed from V and 5 bases from J, the gap between germline ends came to 17 bases. Per germline, CDR1 SGHNT and CDR2 YYREEE (reference sequence). CDR3 residues: CASSFALGTTDNSPLHF. The CDR3, as DNA: TGTGCCAGCAGCTTTGCCCTTGGGACAACTGATAATTCACCCCTCCACTTT.

The rearrangement links TRBV5-4 to TRBJ1-1; D remains unclear. The V and J ends lost 1 base and 2 bases respectively, with 15 bases between them. CDR1 is SGHNT, CDR2 YYREEE, per germline (reference sequence). CDR3 length: 16 residues. The CDR3 region is CASSLRRAASNTEAFF. DNA for the CDR3: TGTGCCAGCAGCTTGCGGAGGGCGGCTAGTAACACTGAAGCTTTCTTT.

The rearrangement uses TRBV28 and TRBJ2-1, with D perhaps matching TRBD2 (5 bases). The germline V gene has CDR1 MDHEN and CDR2 SYDVKM. This CDR3 is built from 13 residues. Trimming took 2 bases from V and 4 from J, leaving 6 bases between them. CDR3 residues: CASSLRGYNEQFF. The CDR3 coding sequence is TGTGCCAGCAGTTTACGGGGATACAATGAGCAGTTCTTC.

This clone was recorded only once. The chain couples TRBV9 to TRBJ1-2; 7 bases agree with TRBD1. The CDR3 extends over 12 amino acids. V lost 10 bases and J lost 2; bases outside the gene matches: 5. Germline V lookup: CDR1 SGDLS, CDR2 YYNGEE. CDR3: CARATGNYGYTF. CDR3 DNA: TGTGCCCGCGCGACAGGGAACTATGGCTACACCTTC.

V gene TRBV5-1 combines with J gene TRBJ2-5, with 9 bases fitting TRBD1. The CDR3 is 17 amino acids. The V gene end was trimmed by 1 base and the J gene end by 1 base; junction bases not matched to a gene: 8. Germline V gene sequence: CDR1 SGHRS, CDR2 YFSETQ. The DNA of the CDR3 is TGCGCCAGCAGCTTGTCACCGGGACAGGGTGCCCAAGAGACCCAGTACTTC. As protein: CASSLSPGQGAQETQYF.

The chain has TRBV5-4 and TRBJ2-5; 10 nucleotides match TRBD2. Germline V gene data show CDR1 as SGHNT and CDR2 as YYREEE (reference sequence). The V segment lost 4 bases and the J segment 5 bases; nucleotides outside the gene matches: 8. This CDR3 contains 15 residues. CDR3 loop: CASSSRSGRAETQYF. The CDR3 DNA reads as TGTGCCAGCAGCAGCAGAAGCGGGAGGGCGGAGACCCAGTACTTC.

This clone was seen repeatedly, ten times or more. V usage is TRBV10-3 and J usage is TRBJ2-2; 10 bases agree with TRBD2. CDR1 is ENHRY, CDR2 SYGVKD, per germline. The V and J ends lost 6 bases and 4 bases, in that order; junction bases with no gene match: 5. This CDR3 has 15 amino acids. CDR3: CAIRNPSGSTGELFF. In nucleotides, the CDR3 is TGTGCCATCAGGAACCCTAGCGGGAGCACCGGGGAGCTGTTTTTT.

The genes are TRBV29-1 and TRBJ2-3; 8 bases agree with TRBD1. Per the germline V gene, CDR1 is SQVTM and CDR2 is ANQGSEA. This CDR3 is 17 amino acids long. The J segment lost 2 bases and the V segment lost 4 bases, leaving 14 bases of the junction unmatched. CDR3 sequence: CSVVWGAGQGITDTQYF. The CDR3 DNA sequence: TGCAGCGTTGTTTGGGGGGCCGGACAGGGTATCACAGATACGCAGTATTTT.

This clone was seen more than once but under ten times. This chain connects TRBV19 to TRBJ1-2, with D tentatively TRBD1 (6 bases). V was clipped by 5 bases and J by 3 bases, with 16 bases between them. The CDR3 consists of 15 residues. Germline V CDR1 and CDR2: LNHDA, SQIVND (reference sequence). CDR3 residues: CASSDGGGKDYGYTF. In DNA form, the CDR3 reads TGTGCCAGTAGTGATGGGGGGGGCAAGGACTATGGCTACACCTTC.

This chain joins TRBV7-2 and TRBJ2-1; TRBD2 matches at 7 bases. The trim removed 4 bases at V and 2 bases at J, leaving 5 bases unmatched. The CDR3 consists of 15 residues. The germline V gene has CDR1 SGHTA and CDR2 FQGNSA. The CDR3 loop reads CASSSMSGTYNEQFF. The CDR3, as DNA: TGTGCCAGCAGCTCAATGAGCGGGACCTACAATGAGCAGTTCTTC.

This chain joins TRBV5-1 and TRBJ1-1; D is unclear. The CDR3 loop spans 13 amino acids. Trimming shortened V by 7 bases and J by 5 bases, and 15 bases separated the two germline ends. CDR1 is SGHRS, CDR2 YFSETQ, per germline. CDR3 sequence: CASWSSGGTEAFF. CDR3 DNA sequence: TGCGCCAGCTGGTCCTCGGGCGGGACTGAAGCTTTCTTT.

This chain uses TRBV24-1 with TRBJ2-5, with D possibly matching TRBD2 (5 bases). CDR1 is KGHDR and CDR2 is SFDVKD in the germline V gene. Between the trimmed V and J ends, which lost 3 bases and 8 bases, there was a span of 12 bases. The CDR3 consists of 13 residues. The CDR3 here is CATSDSGRETQYF. CDR3 sequence (DNA): TGTGCCACCAGTGATAGCGGTAGAGAAACCCAGTACTTC.

This chain connects TRBV2 to TRBJ2-5, with D perhaps matching TRBD2 (6 bases). With 0 bases removed from V and 7 bases from J, the gap between germline ends came to 18 bases. The CDR3 loop spans 16 amino acids. CDR1 SNHLY and CDR2 FYNNEI come from the germline V gene. The CDR3 DNA follows: TGTGCCAGCAGTGAAGCGACCCTGGGCGAGGGAGGGACCCAGTACTTC. Protein: CASSEATLGEGGTQYF.

The rearrangement joins TRBV7-2 to TRBJ2-5; a weak D match, TRBD2 (7 bases). V lost 5 bases to trimming and J lost 4 bases, with 17 bases between them. CDR1 and CDR2 (germline): SGHTA, FQGNSA. The CDR3 length is 15 residues. This CDR3 is CASSERGGRRETQYF. Here the CDR3 DNA reads TGTGCCAGCAGCGAAAGGGGGGGGCGCCGAGAGACCCAGTACTTC.

V and J are TRBV5-5 and TRBJ1-4; 7 bases are shared with TRBD1. Germline assignment: CDR1 SGHKS and CDR2 YYEKEE (reference sequence). Trimming at V came to 0 bases and at J to 10 bases, leaving 6 bases not matched to a gene. The CDR3 covers 14 residues. The CDR3 region is CASSLATGIGKLFF. The CDR3 coding sequence is TGTGCCAGCAGCTTGGCGACAGGGATAGGAAAACTGTTTTTT. Filled out from reference TRBV5-5 and TRBJ1-4, the complete variable domain reads DAGVTQSPTHLIKTRGQQVTLRCSPISGHKSVSWYQQVLGQGPQFIFQYYEKEERGRGNFPDRFSARQFPNYSSELNVNALLLGDSALYLCASSLATGIGKLFFGSGTQLSVL.